What follows are 19 T cell receptor beta chains derived from one specimen sequenced in a study of beta chain features in type 1 diabetes. Isolated RNA was reverse transcribed in full, so expressed TCRB transcripts were sequenced. The table came from immunoSEQ multiplex PCR; TCRdb's copy has only in-frame clones and leaves some out. The sample lists 250,000 to 350,000 clones, approximately 11% seen once, with more than 0.015% in the top ten. Sequenced input: naive CD4+ T cells from blood. The source of these receptors is a woman aged 30 to 39 in good health.

This clone came up a few times. The chain employs TRBV6-1 and TRBJ2-3; no reliable D call. The CDR3 sequence is 11 residues long. CDR1 MNHNS and CDR2 SASEGT come from the germline V gene. Trimming left V 5 bases short and J 6 bases short, with 6 bases between. The CDR3, as DNA: TGTGCCAGCAGTTTCGTGGATACGCAGTATTTT. Translating it yields CASSFVDTQYF.

This clone was counted a few times. The chain links TRBV14 to TRBJ1-1; 10 bases match TRBD1. V was clipped by 6 bases and J by 0 bases; unmatched bases: 4. The CDR3 sequence is 15 residues long. Germline CDR1 and CDR2: SGHDN and FVKESK. The CDR3 DNA follows: TGTGCCAGCAGAAGGACAGGGGGTATGAACACTGAAGCTTTCTTT. This codes for CASRRTGGMNTEAFF.

V gene TRBV30 combines with J gene TRBJ2-2, with 8 bases that match TRBD1. Germline lookup yields CDR1 GTSNPN and CDR2 SVGIG (reference sequence). V lost 6 bases, J lost 2 bases, and 8 bases stayed unmatched. CDR3 length: 15 amino acids. CDR3 sequence reads: CACPPGTGNTGELFF. The DNA of the CDR3 is TGTGCCTGCCCTCCCGGGACAGGAAACACCGGGGAGCTGTTTTTT.

This chain connects TRBV7-9 to TRBJ1-5; no definite D call. V lost 7 bases to trimming and J lost 1 base, with 17 bases between them. Germline loops: CDR1 SEHNR, CDR2 FQNEAQ (reference sequence). The CDR3 spans 16 residues. As DNA, the CDR3 is TGTGCCAGCATTCCTTACCTGTGGGCGAGCAATCAGCCCCAGCATTTT. Translation: CASIPYLWASNQPQHF.

The V gene is TRBV4-2, the J gene TRBJ2-1, with 10 bases that match TRBD1. The J segment lost 6 bases and the V segment lost 6 bases, leaving 5 bases of the junction unmatched. CDR1 is LGHNA and CDR2 is YNFKEQ in the germline V gene. CDR3 length: 14 residues. CDR3 bases: TGTGCCAGCAGTCTCGGACAGGGGGGCAATGAGCAGTTCTTC. Its protein is CASSLGQGGNEQFF.

The chain employs TRBV7-2 and TRBJ2-3, with TRBD1 identical over 7 bases. Germline CDR1 is SGHTA and CDR2 is FQGNSA. This CDR3 spans 14 amino acids. Losses at the gene ends were 5 bases for V and 0 bases for J; bases not matched to a gene: 2. For the CDR3, the DNA is TGTGCCAGCAGCACGGGACAGAGCACAGATACGCAGTATTTT. Translated, it gives CASSTGQSTDTQYF.

This clone was counted a few times. The gene calls are TRBV4-3 and TRBJ1-1; TRBD1 might be the D (5 bases). The CDR3 length is 13 residues. Germline V CDR1 and CDR2: LGHNA, YSLEER. V gave up 3 bases and J gave up 4 bases, with 9 bases separating them. This CDR3 reads CASSHRGGTEAFF. CDR3 coding DNA: TGCGCCAGCAGCCACCGCGGGGGCACTGAAGCTTTCTTT.

This clone was observed a few times. The chain couples TRBV28 to TRBJ2-6, with TRBD1 matching over 7 bases. V shed 5 bases, J shed 0 bases, and the junction held 13 bases outside the gene matches. This CDR3 has 19 residues. The V gene's germline CDR1 is MDHEN and CDR2 SYDVKM. In nucleotides, the CDR3 is TGTGCCAGCAGTACGGTCCCGGGACAGACTTCCTCTGGGGCCAACGTCCTGACTTTC. This gives the protein CASSTVPGQTSSGANVLTF.

This rearrangement joins TRBV4-2 to TRBJ2-1, with TRBD1 as a possible D gene (5 bases). Germline loops: CDR1 LGHNA, CDR2 YNFKEQ. The CDR3 loop spans 13 amino acids. V lost 5 bases and J lost 6, with 11 bases in between. The CDR3: CASSLGPFNEQFF. DNA for the CDR3: TGTGCCAGCAGCTTGGGGCCGTTCAATGAGCAGTTCTTC.

This clone was seen just once. This chain joins TRBV9 and TRBJ1-1; no clear D gene. The germline gives CDR1 SGDLS, CDR2 YYNGEE. Deletions cut 0 bases from V and 0 bases from J, with 3 bases between. The CDR3 has 13 amino acids. The CDR3 sequence: CASSVVMNTEAFF. The CDR3 nucleotides read TGTGCCAGCAGCGTAGTCATGAACACTGAAGCTTTCTTT.

This clone was counted between two and nine times. The V gene is TRBV28, the J gene TRBJ2-7; D ambiguous. V lost 7 bases, J lost 2 bases, and 12 bases lay in between. The CDR3 has 13 residues. CDR1 is MDHEN and CDR2 is SYDVKM in the germline V gene. The CDR3 here is CASTLDTTYEQYF. In DNA form, the CDR3 reads TGTGCCAGCACCCTCGACACAACCTACGAGCAGTACTTC.

This clone occurred a few times. This chain joins TRBV9 and TRBJ2-1, with D possibly being TRBD2 (6 bases). Germline values: CDR1 SGDLS, CDR2 YYNGEE. With 0 bases removed from V and 9 bases from J, the gap between germline ends came to 13 bases. The CDR3 has 14 residues. In DNA, the CDR3 is TGTGCCAGCAGCGTAGTACTCGGCGGGGTTGAGCAGTTCTTC. As protein: CASSVVLGGVEQFF.

The V and J genes are TRBV4-2 and TRBJ2-5, with D perhaps matching TRBD2 (7 bases). The germline V gene has CDR1 LGHNA and CDR2 YNFKEQ. Trimming shortened V by 1 base and J by 5 bases, and 11 bases separated the two germline ends. This CDR3 has 14 amino acids. The CDR3 DNA reads as TGTGCCAGCAGCCAAGTAGGGGGGGAGGAGACCCAGTACTTC. Amino acid sequence: CASSQVGGEETQYF.

This chain links TRBV29-1 with TRBJ1-1, with a possible D match to TRBD1 (6 bases). Per the germline V gene, CDR1 is SQVTM and CDR2 is ANQGSEA. CDR3 length equals 13 residues. V lost 7 bases to trimming and J lost 5 bases, with 17 bases between them. The CDR3 loop is CSADRPQQTEAFF. Written as DNA, the CDR3 is TGCAGCGCAGACAGGCCGCAGCAGACTGAAGCTTTCTTT.

The sample holds one count of this clone. V and J are TRBV28 and TRBJ2-2, with TRBD2 identical over 10 bases. In germline, CDR1 is MDHEN, CDR2 SYDVKM. The CDR3 has 15 amino acids. V trimming: 6 bases; J trimming: 6 bases; junction bases outside the gene matches: 7. CDR3 region: CASSRAGGPPGELFF. In DNA form, the CDR3 reads TGTGCCAGCAGCCGAGCGGGAGGGCCCCCCGGGGAGCTGTTTTTT.

This clone occurred a few times. This chain connects TRBV6-6 to TRBJ2-7, with 8 positions matching TRBD1. Trimming removed 6 bases from V and 2 bases from J; junction bases left unmatched: 6. The CDR3 extends over 14 amino acids. Germline loops: CDR1 MNHNY, CDR2 SVGAGI (reference sequence). The CDR3 protein is CASRTGGRTYEQYF. For the CDR3, the DNA is TGTGCCAGCAGAACAGGGGGAAGGACCTACGAGCAGTACTTC.

This clone was observed a few times. V and J are TRBV6-4 and TRBJ2-1; 11 bases are a match to TRBD2. This CDR3 spans 15 amino acids. Germline V CDR1 and CDR2: MRHNA, SNTAGT. Trimming took 7 bases from V and 4 from J; bases not matched to a gene: 6. The CDR3 DNA sequence: TGTGCCAGCAAATCCGGGACTAGCGGATACAATGAGCAGTTCTTC. This codes for CASKSGTSGYNEQFF.

This clone was observed a few times. The CDR3 spells CASLTYDRGREQFF. The DNA for the CDR3 is TGTGCCAGCCTTACTTATGACAGGGGACGTGAGCAGTTCTTC. The chain couples TRBV28 to TRBJ2-1, with 8 positions matching TRBD1. The trim removed 8 bases at V and 9 bases at J, leaving 12 bases unmatched. Germline CDR1 reads MDHEN; CDR2 reads SYDVKM. The CDR3 contains 14 residues. Full variable domain (outside the CDR3, taken from reference TRBV28 and TRBJ2-1): DVKVTQSSRYLVKRTGEKVFLECVQDMDHENMFWYRQDPGLGLRLIYFSYDVKMKEKGDIPEGYSVSREKKERFSLILESASTNQTSMYLCASLTYDRGREQFFGPGTRLTVL.

This clone was found a few times. J is TRBJ2-3 and V is TRBV10-3; 10 bases match TRBD2. Germline V lookup: CDR1 ENHRY, CDR2 SYGVKD. This CDR3 has 15 amino acids. V was clipped by 4 bases and J by 5 bases; unmatched bases: 6. The CDR3 sequence: CAISGLAGVGDTQYF. The DNA for the CDR3 is TGTGCCATCAGTGGTCTAGCGGGAGTCGGAGATACGCAGTATTTT.